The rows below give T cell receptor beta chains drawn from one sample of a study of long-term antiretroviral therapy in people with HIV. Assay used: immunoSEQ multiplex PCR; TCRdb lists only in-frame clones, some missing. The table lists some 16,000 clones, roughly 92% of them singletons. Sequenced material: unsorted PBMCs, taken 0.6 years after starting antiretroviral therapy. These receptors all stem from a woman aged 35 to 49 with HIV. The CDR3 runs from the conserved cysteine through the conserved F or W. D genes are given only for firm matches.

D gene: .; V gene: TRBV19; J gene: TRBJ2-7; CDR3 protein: CASSWDLDYEQYF
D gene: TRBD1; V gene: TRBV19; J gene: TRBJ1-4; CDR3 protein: CASSQQGAREKLFF
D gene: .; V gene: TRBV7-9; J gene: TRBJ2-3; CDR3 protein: CASSFRLGVLDTQYF
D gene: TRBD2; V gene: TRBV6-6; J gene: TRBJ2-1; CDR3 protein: CASRAGGDLAEQFF
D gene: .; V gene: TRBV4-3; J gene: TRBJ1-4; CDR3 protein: CASSQDPGGSNGKLFF
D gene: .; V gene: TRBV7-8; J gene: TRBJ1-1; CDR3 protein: CASSPILNSNTEAFF
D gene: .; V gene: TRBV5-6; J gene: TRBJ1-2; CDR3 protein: CASSLIGGTNYGYTF
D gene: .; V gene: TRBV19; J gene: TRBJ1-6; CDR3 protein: CASSDRYNSPLHF
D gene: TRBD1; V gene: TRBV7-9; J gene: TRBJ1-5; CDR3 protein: CASSRTGNSNQPQHF
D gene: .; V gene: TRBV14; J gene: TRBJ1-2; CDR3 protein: CASSLHRDGASSF
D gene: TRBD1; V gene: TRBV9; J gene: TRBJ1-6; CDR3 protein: CASSPDRGVFGNSPLHF
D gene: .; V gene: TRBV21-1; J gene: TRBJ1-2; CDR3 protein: CASSLYGYTF
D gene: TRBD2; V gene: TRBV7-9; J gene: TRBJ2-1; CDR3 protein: CASSFVLGLAGGRRNEQFF
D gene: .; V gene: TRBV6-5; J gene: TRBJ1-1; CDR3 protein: CASSSGGTGGATEAFF
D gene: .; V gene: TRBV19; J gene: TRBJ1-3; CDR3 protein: CASSPRQGSSGNTIYF
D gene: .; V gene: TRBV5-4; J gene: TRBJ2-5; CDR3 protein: CASSSPGGNKETQYF
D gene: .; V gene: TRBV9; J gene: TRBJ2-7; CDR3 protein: CASSITDSYEQYF
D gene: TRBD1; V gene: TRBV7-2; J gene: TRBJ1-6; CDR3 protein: CASSPGGPGSPLHF
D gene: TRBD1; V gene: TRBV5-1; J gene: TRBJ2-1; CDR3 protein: CASSPGQGAYNEQFF
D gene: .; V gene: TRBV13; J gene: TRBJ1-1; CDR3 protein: CASSSNRATDEAFF
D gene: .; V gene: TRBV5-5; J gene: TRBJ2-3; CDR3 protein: CASSPGQLNTDTQYF
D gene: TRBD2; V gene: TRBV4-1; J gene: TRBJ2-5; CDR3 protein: CASSQAGGTFQETQYF
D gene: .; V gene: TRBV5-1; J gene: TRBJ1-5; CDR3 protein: CASSLYGTENQPQHF
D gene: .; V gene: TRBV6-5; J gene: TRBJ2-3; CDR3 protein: CASSYSGWRTDTQYF
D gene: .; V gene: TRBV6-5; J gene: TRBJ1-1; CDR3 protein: CASSYSWGNTEAFF
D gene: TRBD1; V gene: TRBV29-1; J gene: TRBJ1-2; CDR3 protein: CSVGETGGKGYTF
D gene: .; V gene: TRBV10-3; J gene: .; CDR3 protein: CAISESTYGEQFF
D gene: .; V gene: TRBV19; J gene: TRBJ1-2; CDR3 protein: CASQEQGQDGYTF
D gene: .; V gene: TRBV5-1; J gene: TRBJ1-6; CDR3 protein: CASSEGTPLHF
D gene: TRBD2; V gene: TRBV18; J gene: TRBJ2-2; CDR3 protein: CASSPPGGLADYTGELFF
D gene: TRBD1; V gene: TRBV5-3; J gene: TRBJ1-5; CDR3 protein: CARSVKTTGGNNQPQHF
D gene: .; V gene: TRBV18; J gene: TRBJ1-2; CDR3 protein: CASSPAPEGRGGYTF
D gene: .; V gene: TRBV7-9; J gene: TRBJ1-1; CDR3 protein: CAGYLGNTEAFF